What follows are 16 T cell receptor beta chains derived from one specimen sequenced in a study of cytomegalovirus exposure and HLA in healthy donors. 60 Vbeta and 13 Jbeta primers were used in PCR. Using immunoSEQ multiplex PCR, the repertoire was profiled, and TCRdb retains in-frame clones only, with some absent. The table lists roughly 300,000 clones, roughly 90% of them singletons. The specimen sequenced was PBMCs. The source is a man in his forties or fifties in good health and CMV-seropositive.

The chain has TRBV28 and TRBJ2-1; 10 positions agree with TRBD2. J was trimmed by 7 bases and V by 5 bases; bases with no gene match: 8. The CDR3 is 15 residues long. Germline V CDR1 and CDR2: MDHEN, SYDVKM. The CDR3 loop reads CASSPHLAGVNEQFF. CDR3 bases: TGTGCCAGCAGTCCCCATCTAGCGGGAGTGAATGAGCAGTTCTTC.

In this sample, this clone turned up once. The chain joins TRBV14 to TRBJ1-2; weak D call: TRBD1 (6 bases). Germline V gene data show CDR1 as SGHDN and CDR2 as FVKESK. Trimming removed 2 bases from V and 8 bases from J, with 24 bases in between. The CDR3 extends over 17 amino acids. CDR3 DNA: TGTGCCAGCAGCCAAATATTCACCACAGCGTCGGGGACAGGCTACACCTTC. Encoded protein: CASSQIFTTASGTGYTF.

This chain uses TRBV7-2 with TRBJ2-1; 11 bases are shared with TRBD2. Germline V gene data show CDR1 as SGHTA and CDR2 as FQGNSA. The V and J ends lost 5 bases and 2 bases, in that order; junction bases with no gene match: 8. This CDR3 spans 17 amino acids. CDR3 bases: TGTGCCAGCAGCCACAACCGGGGACTAGCGGCCTACAATGAGCAGTTCTTC. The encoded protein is CASSHNRGLAAYNEQFF.

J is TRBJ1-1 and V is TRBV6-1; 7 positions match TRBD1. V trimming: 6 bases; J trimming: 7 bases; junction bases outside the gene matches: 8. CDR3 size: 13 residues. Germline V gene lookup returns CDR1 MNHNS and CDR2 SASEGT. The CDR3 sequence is CASRRDSVGEAFF. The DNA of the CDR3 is TGTGCCAGCAGGCGGGACAGCGTGGGTGAAGCTTTCTTT.

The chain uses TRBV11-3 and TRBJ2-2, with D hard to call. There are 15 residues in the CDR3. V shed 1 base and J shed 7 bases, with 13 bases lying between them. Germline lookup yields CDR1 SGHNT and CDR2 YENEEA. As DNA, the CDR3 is TGTGCCAGCAGCTTAGGTGGGCAGGATATCGGGGAGCTGTTTTTT. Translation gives CASSLGGQDIGELFF.

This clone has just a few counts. CDR3 DNA sequence: TGTGCCTGGAGTAGGACAGGAGCTTTCTACGAGCAGTACTTC. Amino acids: CAWSRTGAFYEQYF. This rearrangement joins TRBV30 to TRBJ2-7; TRBD1 matches 7 bases. Trimming removed 2 bases from V and 3 bases from J; junction bases left unmatched: 7. From germline, CDR1 is GTSNPN and CDR2 SVGIG (reference sequence). This CDR3 is built from 14 residues. The entire variable domain, with the rest obtained from reference TRBV30 and TRBJ2-7, is as follows: SQTIHQWPATLVQPVGSPLSLECTVEGTSNPNLYWYRQAAGRGLQLLFYSVGIGQISSEVPQNLSASRPQDRQFILSSKKLLLSDSGFYLCAWSRTGAFYEQYFGPGTRLTVT.

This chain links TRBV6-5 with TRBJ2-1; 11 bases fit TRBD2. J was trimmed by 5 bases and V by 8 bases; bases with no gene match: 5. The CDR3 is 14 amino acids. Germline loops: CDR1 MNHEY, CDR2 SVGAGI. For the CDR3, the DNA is TGTGCCAGCGGACGACTAGCGGGGAACAATGAGCAGTTCTTC. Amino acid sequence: CASGRLAGNNEQFF.

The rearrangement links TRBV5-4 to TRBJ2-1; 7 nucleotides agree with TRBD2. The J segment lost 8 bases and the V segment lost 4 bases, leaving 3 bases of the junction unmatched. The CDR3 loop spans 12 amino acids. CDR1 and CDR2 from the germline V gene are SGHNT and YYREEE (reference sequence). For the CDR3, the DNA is TGTGCCAGCAGCCTTCTAGCGGATGAGCAGTTCTTC. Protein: CASSLLADEQFF. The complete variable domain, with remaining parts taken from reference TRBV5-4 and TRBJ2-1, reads ETGVTQSPTHLIKTRGQQVTLRCSSQSGHNTVSWYQQALGQGPQFIFQYYREEENGRGNFPPRFSGLQFPNYSSELNVNALELDDSALYLCASSLLADEQFFGPGTRLTVL.

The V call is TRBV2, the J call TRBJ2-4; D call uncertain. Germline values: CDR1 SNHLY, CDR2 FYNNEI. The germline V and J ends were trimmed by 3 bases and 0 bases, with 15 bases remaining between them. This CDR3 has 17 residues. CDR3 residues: CASSEGSGVLAKNIQYF. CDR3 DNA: TGTGCCAGCAGTGAGGGTTCCGGAGTCCTAGCCAAAAACATTCAGTACTTC.

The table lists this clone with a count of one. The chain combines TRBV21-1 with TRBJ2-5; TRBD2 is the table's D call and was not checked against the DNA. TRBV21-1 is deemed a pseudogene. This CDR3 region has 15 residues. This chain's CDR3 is CASGRDSKRRETQYF. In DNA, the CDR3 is TGTGCCAGCGGGCGGGACTCCAAAAGGCGGGAGACCCAGTACTTC.

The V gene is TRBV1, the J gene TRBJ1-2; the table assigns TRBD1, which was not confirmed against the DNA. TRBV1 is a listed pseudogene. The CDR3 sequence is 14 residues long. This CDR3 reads CTSSQDRTAYGYTF. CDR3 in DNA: TGCACCAGCAGCCAAGATCGAACAGCTTATGGCTACACCTTC.

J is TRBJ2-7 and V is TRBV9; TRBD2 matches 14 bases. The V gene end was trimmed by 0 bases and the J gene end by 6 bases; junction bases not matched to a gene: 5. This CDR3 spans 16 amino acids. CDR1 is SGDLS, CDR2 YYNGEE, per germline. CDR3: CASSVEGLAGAGEQYF. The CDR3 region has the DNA TGTGCCAGCAGCGTAGAGGGACTAGCGGGAGCGGGCGAGCAGTACTTC.

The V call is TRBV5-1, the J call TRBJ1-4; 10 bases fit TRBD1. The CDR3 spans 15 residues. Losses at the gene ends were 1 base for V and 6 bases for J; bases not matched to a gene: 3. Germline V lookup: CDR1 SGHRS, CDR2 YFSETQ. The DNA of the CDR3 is TGCGCCAGCAGCTTGTCCGGGACAGGGGATGAAAAACTGTTTTTT. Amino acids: CASSLSGTGDEKLFF.

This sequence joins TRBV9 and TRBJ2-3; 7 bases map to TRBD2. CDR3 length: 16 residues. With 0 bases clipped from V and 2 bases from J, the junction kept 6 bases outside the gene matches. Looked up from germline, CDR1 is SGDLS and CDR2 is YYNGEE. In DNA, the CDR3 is TGTGCCAGCAGCGTAGTGTCTAGCGGACCCACAGATACGCAGTATTTT. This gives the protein CASSVVSSGPTDTQYF.

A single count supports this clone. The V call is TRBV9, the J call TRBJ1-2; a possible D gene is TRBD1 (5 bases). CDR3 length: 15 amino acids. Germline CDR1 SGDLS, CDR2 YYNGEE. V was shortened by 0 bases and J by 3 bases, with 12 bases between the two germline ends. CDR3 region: CASSVASGIDYGYTF. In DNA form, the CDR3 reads TGTGCCAGCAGCGTAGCATCAGGGATCGACTATGGCTACACCTTC. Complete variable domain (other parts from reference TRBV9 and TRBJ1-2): DSGVTQTPKHLITATGQRVTLRCSPRSGDLSVYWYQQSLDQGLQFLIQYYNGEERAKGNILERFSAQQFPDLHSELNLSSLELGDSALYFCASSVASGIDYGYTFGSGTRLTVV.

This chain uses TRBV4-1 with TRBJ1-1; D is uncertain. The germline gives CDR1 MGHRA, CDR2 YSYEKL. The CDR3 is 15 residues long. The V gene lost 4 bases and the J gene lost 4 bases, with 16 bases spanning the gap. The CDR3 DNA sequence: TGCGCCAGCAGCCCCCCCGACCGTGGAGGCACTGAAGCTTTCTTT. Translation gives CASSPPDRGGTEAFF.